This T cell receptor (beta chain) was sequenced in a study of cytomegalovirus exposure and HLA in healthy donors. The CDR3 runs 13 residues. Germline CDR1 and CDR2: GTSNPN and SVGIG (reference sequence). The V gene lost 3 bases and the J gene lost 0 bases, with 9 bases spanning the gap. Study-wide points: More clonal expansion characterized HLA-associated TCR beta chains than equally common others in a later analysis. A list of approximately 160 TCR beta chains associated with cytomegalovirus was given.

PCR employed 60 Vbeta and 13 Jbeta primers. Profiling relied on immunoSEQ multiplex PCR, and the TCRdb table lists in-frame clones only, not all of them. The sample has approximately 160,000 clones, approximately 81% seen once; the top ten hold under 0.4%. This clone was found once. Its antigen is currently unknown. Sequencing used PBMCs. The genes are TRBV30 and TRBJ2-7; possible D gene TRBD2, 5 bases. This TCR was sampled from a boy under 10 years old in good health and CMV-seronegative. The CDR3: CAWSSGSSYEQYF. Written as DNA, the CDR3 is TGTGCCTGGAGCTCGGGGAGCTCCTACGAGCAGTACTTC.